This TCR beta chain is drawn from a study of vaccination and CD4 T cells after COVID-19. Study-level information: Post-vaccination samples were procured at a median of approximately 72 days following dose two (range 14 to 241). Researchers treated cells with overlapping spike peptides taken from SARS-CoV-2, HCoV-NL63, HCoV-OC43 and HCoV-229E.

CD4+ T cells that had been cultured provided DNA sequenced with the Oncomine TCR Beta short-read assay. Each CDR3 protein is one row after TCRdb ran MiXCR on the PCR reads. The sample carries approximately 8,000 distinct CDR3 sequences, roughly 50% recorded once. Treatment given: roughly 10-day PBMC culture with coronavirus spike peptide pools or control peptides (ViraFEST assay). CD4+ T cells that came from the unexposed donor were collected before the COVID-19 pandemic (2011-2018). Expansion of antigen-specific T cells with peptide pools by ViraFEST preceded sequencing of TCRs. As for this clonotype: Its antigen is not identified.

This CDR3 has 13 amino acids. V shed 4 bases and J shed 5 bases, with 14 bases lying between them. Germline CDR1 and CDR2: DFQATT and SNEGSKA (reference sequence). Sequenced sample: CD4+ T cells from blood, cultured in vitro. The TCR comes from a human donor in good health. The chain is built from TRBV20-1 and TRBJ2-5, with D possibly matching TRBD2 (5 bases). The CDR3 DNA sequence: TGCAGTGCTACCGAGCGGTTCAGGGAGACCCAGTACTTC. Its protein is CSATERFRETQYF.